The next 27 T cell receptor beta chains were all read from a single sample in a study of T cells in Graves' hyperthyroidism and ophthalmopathy. The CDR3 regions of TCR beta were amplified from RNA transcripts. The TCR CDR3 was amplified in a first-round RT-PCR using the HTBI primer set. Each CDR3 protein gets one entry after TCRdb re-called the multiplex PCR reads with MiXCR. The sample has more than 500,000 distinct CDR3 sequences, roughly 15% seen once. The sample was blood. The source of these receptors is a woman in her 30s with Graves' hyperthyroidism.

This clonotype was seen at least ten times. V and J are TRBV7-6 and TRBJ2-3, with D possibly being TRBD2 (6 bases). V shed 6 bases and J shed 2 bases, with 15 bases lying between them. The CDR3 sequence is 15 residues long. Germline lookup yields CDR1 SGHVS and CDR2 FNYEAQ. The DNA of the CDR3 is TGTGCCAGCAGGGCCGCGGGACTCAACACAGATACGCAGTATTTT. Translated, it gives CASRAAGLNTDTQYF.

This clonotype has more than one count but fewer than ten. The CDR3 spells CASRTVETQYF. In DNA, the CDR3 is TGTGCCAGCAGGACAGTTGAGACCCAGTACTTC. V is TRBV6-1 and J is TRBJ2-5, with D tentatively TRBD1 (5 bases). V was shortened by 6 bases and J by 5 bases, with 7 bases between the two germline ends. The CDR3 has 11 amino acids. Germline loops: CDR1 MNHNS, CDR2 SASEGT.

This clonotype was picked up many times. The chain links TRBV7-3 to TRBJ2-1; 7 nucleotides agree with TRBD1. The germline CDR1 and CDR2 sequences are SGHTA and FQGTGA. The ends lost 5 bases at V and 3 bases at J; junction bases unmatched: 13. This CDR3 has 17 amino acids. The CDR3 spells CASSPTSVAGGYNEQFF. The CDR3 region has the DNA TGTGCCAGCAGCCCCACCTCGGTCGCAGGGGGCTACAATGAGCAGTTCTTC.

For this clonotype: Since a much larger clone is just one base distant, this may be a read error. The CDR3 ends on some other residue instead of the conserved phenylalanine or tryptophan, so this is likely a read error. This chain uses TRBV27 with TRBJ1-1; D is undetermined. The CDR3 contains 12 residues. V was clipped by 5 bases and J by 10 bases, with 14 bases between them. CDR1 is MNHEY and CDR2 is SMNVEV in the germline V gene (reference sequence). DNA for the CDR3: TGTGCCAGCAGTCCAGACACTCATGGAGCTTTCCTT. This encodes CASSPDTHGAFL.

On this clonotype itself: This may be a read error, as it is one base from a much larger clone. The CDR3 DNA reads as TGTGCCAGCAGCTTAAGAGAGGGGACGGGAGGGACCCAGTACTTC. Its protein product is CASSLREGTGGTQYF. The chain recombines TRBV11-2 with TRBJ2-5, with 7 bases aligning to TRBD2. Germline loops: CDR1 SGHAT, CDR2 FQNNGV. The CDR3 spans 15 residues. V was pared by 2 bases and J by 7 bases, with 10 bases of the junction left unmatched.

This sequence joins TRBV20-1 and TRBJ2-7, with TRBD2 matching over 8 bases. Trimming cost V 3 bases and J 3 bases; bases outside gene matches: 19. Germline-derived CDR1 and CDR2 are DFQATT and SNEGSKA (reference sequence). The CDR3 is made up of 18 amino acids. CDR3 region: CSARDIPKSGSFLYEQYF. DNA for the CDR3: TGCAGTGCTAGGGATATCCCAAAAAGCGGGAGTTTTCTCTACGAGCAGTACTTC.

This clonotype was counted a few times. The chain joins TRBV10-1 to TRBJ2-2, with 7 bases lining up with TRBD2. The ends lost 3 bases at V and 4 bases at J; junction bases unmatched: 8. The CDR3 has 16 residues. Germline values: CDR1 WNHNN, CDR2 SYGVQD (reference sequence). The CDR3 region is CASSELAGVGTGELFF. CDR3 DNA sequence: TGCGCCAGCAGTGAACTGGCGGGAGTCGGCACCGGGGAGCTGTTTTTT.

This clonotype came up many times. The genes are TRBV3-1 and TRBJ1-1; no definite D call. The CDR3 sequence is 13 residues long. Trimming removed 2 bases at V and 0 bases at J, with 4 bases between. Germline CDR1 LGHDT, CDR2 YNNKEL (reference sequence). DNA for the CDR3: TGTGCCAGCAGCCAATATTTGAACACTGAAGCTTTCTTT. It encodes CASSQYLNTEAFF.

This clonotype was seen a few times. The V gene is TRBV20-1, the J gene TRBJ2-1; 7 nucleotides agree with TRBD2. The CDR3 extends over 15 amino acids. V was clipped by 3 bases and J by 0 bases; unmatched bases: 5. Looked up from germline, CDR1 is DFQATT and CDR2 is SNEGSKA (reference sequence). This CDR3 reads CSARTSSSSYNEQFF. CDR3 coding DNA: TGCAGTGCTAGGACTAGCAGTAGCTCCTACAATGAGCAGTTCTTC.

Ten or more counts support this clonotype. CDR3 region: CASGRLAEVYEQYF. The CDR3 DNA follows: TGTGCCAGCGGAAGACTAGCGGAGGTTTACGAGCAGTACTTC. V and J are TRBV6-1 and TRBJ2-7; 9 bases agree with TRBD2. Germline CDR1 and CDR2: MNHNS and SASEGT. V lost 8 bases to trimming and J lost 4 bases; unmatched junction nucleotides: 9. This CDR3 is built from 14 residues.

This clonotype has ten or more counts. This chain links TRBV6-2 or TRBV6-3 with TRBJ1-5, with D possibly being TRBD1 (6 bases). The CDR3 has 14 residues. Looked up from germline, CDR1 is MNHEY and CDR2 is SVGEGT. Trimming stripped 0 bases from V and 5 bases from J, with 8 bases between. CDR3 protein: CASSYSRGDQPQHF. DNA of the CDR3: TGTGCCAGCAGTTACTCGAGGGGGGATCAGCCCCAGCATTTT.

This clonotype was detected many times. V usage is TRBV13 and J usage is TRBJ1-2; D ambiguous. This CDR3 is built from 12 residues. The germline gives CDR1 PRHDT, CDR2 FYEKMQ (reference sequence). Trimming took off 0 bases at V and 7 bases at J, with 6 bases between the two ends. CDR3 amino acids: CASSLGPVGYTF. DNA of the CDR3: TGTGCCAGCAGCTTAGGGCCGGTTGGCTACACCTTC.

This clonotype was counted at least ten times. This chain connects TRBV2 to TRBJ2-7; D may be TRBD1 (6 bases). CDR3 size: 12 residues. The V gene lost 8 bases and the J gene lost 0 bases, with 8 bases spanning the gap. Germline lookup yields CDR1 SNHLY and CDR2 FYNNEI. The CDR3 loop is CASWDTSYEQYF. The DNA of the CDR3 is TGTGCCAGCTGGGACACCTCCTACGAGCAGTACTTC.

In its sample, this clonotype was seen a few times. The V gene is TRBV5-5, the J gene TRBJ1-2, with no clear D. Germline V gene data show CDR1 as SGHKS and CDR2 as YYEKEE (reference sequence). The CDR3 is 13 amino acids. V was pared by 1 base and J by 6 bases, with 10 bases between. This chain's CDR3 is CASSLRFADGYTF. The DNA for the CDR3 is TGTGCCAGCAGCTTGAGGTTTGCCGATGGCTACACCTTC.

This clonotype has at least ten counts. J is TRBJ1-6 and V is TRBV3-1; D remains ambiguous. The germline gives CDR1 LGHDT, CDR2 YNNKEL (reference sequence). V lost 0 bases, J lost 11 bases, and 11 bases lay in between. The CDR3 has 14 residues. CDR3: CASSQEGGMTPLHF. The CDR3 DNA is TGTGCCAGCAGCCAAGAGGGAGGGATGACACCCCTCCACTTT.

This clonotype was recorded many times. This sequence joins TRBV13 and TRBJ2-7; tentatively, D is TRBD1 (5 bases). Germline V gene data show CDR1 as PRHDT and CDR2 as FYEKMQ (reference sequence). The germline V and J ends were trimmed by 5 bases and 6 bases, with 11 bases remaining between them. The length of the CDR3 is 12 residues. The CDR3 region is CASSLQQGEQYF. DNA of the CDR3: TGTGCCAGCAGCCTCCAGCAGGGCGAGCAGTACTTC.

The sample holds a few counts of this clonotype. This chain connects TRBV20-1 to TRBJ2-3; 11 bases agree with TRBD2. The trim removed 0 bases at V and 7 bases at J, leaving 9 bases unmatched. This CDR3 spans 16 amino acids. Germline V lookup: CDR1 DFQATT, CDR2 SNEGSKA (reference sequence). CDR3 residues: CSARDLAASGRNTQYF. The DNA of the CDR3 is TGCAGTGCTAGAGATCTTGCGGCTAGCGGGAGGAATACGCAGTATTTT.

This clonotype was seen at least ten times. A read error may produce the germline difference seen at one junction end. The J gene is TRBJ2-1, the V gene TRBV5-1; possible D gene TRBD2, 7 bases. Germline V gene data show CDR1 as SGHRS and CDR2 as YFSETQ. The length of the CDR3 is 16 residues. CDR3 region: CASSLQGGSSYNEQFF. The CDR3 nucleotides read TGTGCCAGCAGCTTACAGGGCGGGAGCTCCTACAATGAGCAGTTCTTC.

There are many counts of this clonotype. The chain recombines TRBV28 with TRBJ1-1; the D is unclear. Trimming took 2 bases from V and 3 from J, leaving 13 bases between them. This CDR3 region has 15 residues. CDR1 and CDR2 (germline): MDHEN, SYDVKM. This CDR3 is CASSLGGRRDTEAFF. The CDR3 nucleotides read TGTGCCAGCAGTTTAGGTGGGCGTCGGGACACTGAAGCTTTCTTT.

The chain uses TRBV9 and TRBJ1-3; D unclear. The ends were cut back, 4 bases at V and 8 bases at J, with 19 bases in the middle. The CDR3 loop spans 15 amino acids. Germline V gives CDR1 SGDLS, CDR2 YYNGEE. Here the CDR3 reads CASSTNPGRVDTIYF. CDR3 DNA sequence: TGTGCCAGCAGCACCAACCCGGGGAGGGTGGACACCATATATTTT.

This clonotype was detected many times. The rearrangement links TRBV7-8 to TRBJ1-5, with 11 bases fitting TRBD1. Unmatched junction bases numbered 7, after V lost 5 bases and J lost 7 bases. The germline gives CDR1 SGHVS, CDR2 FQNEAQ. This CDR3 region has 15 residues. The CDR3 region has the DNA TGTGCCAGCAGCCAGCCGGGACAGGGGGACCAGCCCCAGCATTTT. It translates to CASSQPGQGDQPQHF.

The chain carries TRBV11-3 and TRBJ1-5, with 12 bases matching TRBD1. V lost 3 bases, J lost 6 bases, and 3 bases stayed unmatched. This CDR3 is 15 amino acids long. Germline CDR1 is SGHNT and CDR2 is YENEEA. The CDR3 protein is CASSFGTGGSQPQHF. In DNA form, the CDR3 reads TGTGCCAGCAGCTTCGGGACAGGGGGCTCTCAGCCCCAGCATTTT.

This chain uses TRBV11-3 with TRBJ2-1; TRBD2 aligns across 9 bases. The length of the CDR3 is 17 residues. With 0 bases clipped from V and 4 bases from J, the junction kept 7 bases outside the gene matches. Germline CDR1 SGHNT, CDR2 YENEEA. The CDR3 reads CASSLDPPAGGYNEQFF. CDR3 DNA sequence: TGTGCCAGCAGCTTAGACCCCCCAGCGGGAGGTTACAATGAGCAGTTCTTC. Full variable domain (missing parts from reference TRBV11-3 and TRBJ2-1): EAGVVQSPRYKIIEKKQPVAFWCNPISGHNTLYWYLQNLGQGPELLIRYENEEAVDDSQLPKDRFSAERLKGVDSTLKIQPAELGDSAVYLCASSLDPPAGGYNEQFFGPGTRLTVL.

This clonotype has at least ten counts. DNA of the CDR3: TGTGCCAGCAGCCAATGGGCTTCAAACGGCGCTGAAGCTTTCTTT. Protein sequence: CASSQWASNGAEAFF. The chain recombines TRBV3-1 with TRBJ1-1; D gene unclear. The CDR3 is made up of 15 amino acids. Germline assignment: CDR1 LGHDT and CDR2 YNNKEL (reference sequence). V was clipped by 2 bases and J by 6 bases, with 16 bases between them.

This clonotype was found a few times. CDR3 in DNA: TGTGCCAGCAGCTTAACGTCCACAGGGGGCTACGAGCAGTACTTC. It translates to CASSLTSTGGYEQYF. This rearrangement joins TRBV7-2 to TRBJ2-7, with 8 bases fitting TRBD1. This CDR3 has 15 residues. Trimming took 2 bases from V and 3 from J; bases not matched to a gene: 6. Germline CDR1 SGHTA, CDR2 FQGNSA.

This clonotype was seen more than once but under ten times. The chain couples TRBV10-1 to TRBJ2-2; no clear D. CDR1 is WNHNN, CDR2 SYGVQD, per germline (reference sequence). The V end was cut by 3 bases, the J end by 3 bases, with 8 bases between. The CDR3 runs 14 residues. The CDR3 sequence: CASSDNSYTGELFF. CDR3 in DNA: TGCGCCAGCAGTGACAACAGTTACACCGGGGAGCTGTTTTTT.

This clonotype was seen ten or more times. The rearrangement joins TRBV7-9 to TRBJ2-7, with 10 bases fitting TRBD1. This CDR3 spans 15 amino acids. Germline V gene lookup returns CDR1 SEHNR and CDR2 FQNEAQ (reference sequence). V was pared by 5 bases and J by 3 bases, with 7 bases of the junction left unmatched. Here the CDR3 reads CASSHPTGGLYEQYF. The CDR3 DNA sequence: TGTGCCAGCAGCCACCCGACAGGGGGCCTCTACGAGCAGTACTTC.